Sequencing of this T cell receptor (beta chain) was carried out in a study of T cell repertoires in cytomegalovirus infection. A remark on this clonotype: Its specificity is not known.

Study results and limitations: It was HLA-C-restricted CMV-specific TCR beta clonotypes that dominated the response ex vivo.

The CDR3 is made up of 16 amino acids. V shed 7 bases and J shed 0 bases, with 17 bases lying between them. The V gene's germline CDR1 is SNHLY and CDR2 FYNNEI. Each CDR3 protein gets one entry after TCRdb re-called the reads with MiXCR. The sample holds 250,000 to 400,000 distinct CDR3 sequences, around 25% seen once. This material consisted of cultured PBMCs, taken from culture after CMV antigen stimulation. The V and J genes are TRBV2 and TRBJ2-3, with D perhaps TRBD2 (6 bases). The receptor comes from a human donor in good health (CMV status not recorded). Some clones in this sample may be carry-over from other donors' samples. CDR3 sequence: CASTVVSGGSTDTQYF. The CDR3 DNA is TGTGCCAGCACAGTGGTTAGCGGTGGGAGCACAGATACGCAGTATTTT.